The entry that follows covers one TCR beta chain sequence. This clonotype was seen more than once but under ten times. Which antigen it targets is not known. Within one base of it there is no much larger clone, and no base qualities were kept. The data derive from a study of molecular identifiers for immune sequencing clone quantification (dated by TCRdb to between 2017 and 2018). About the full investigation: For a replicate experiment, the RNA from either about 20,000 or 100,000 naive CD8 T cells was divided into five aliquots, and four of those aliquots went on to sequencing. The study was a methods study using CD8 T cells to benchmark molecular-identifier clustering-based TCR repertoire sequencing (MIDCIRS) and TCR RNA copy counting. Paper-wide results and their limitations: In CMV-specific effector cells, over 98% of molecules were held by clones above 20 RNA copies, whereas under 1% of molecules were held by such clones in naive cells. Spiked-in Jurkat TCR RNA (roughly 10 copies' worth), which is not part of the donor repertoire, was contained in the naive libraries. Identical TCR molecules sharing a barcode could cause highly expanded clone sizes to be underestimated. Modeling estimated around 3.2 recovered TCR RNA copies per cell, compared with about 10 by digital PCR, which implies about 30% capture efficiency. Without barcode sub-clustering, chimeric consensus sequences inflated TCR diversity; chimeras reached as high as 47%. Spiked-in Jurkat TCR RNA equivalent to a single cell was reported to be detectable even among 750,000 to 1,000,000 naive CD8 T cells.

Libraries were prepared through PCR. Sequencing was performed on an Illumina HiSeq 4000. Bulk TCR libraries were made following a previously described method, with the TCR primers given in Table S5. The Qiagen AllPrep DNA/RNA kit was used to purify total RNA. Before any analysis, reads coming from multiple sequencing runs of the same library were combined into one pool. The published analysis was carried out like this. Only reads with exact TCR constant sequence were kept, trimmed to 150 nt, and grouped by their 12-nt molecular barcodes. Reads within each barcode group were sub-clustered using a 15% Levenshtein threshold, and quality-weighted consensus sequences were constructed for each RNA molecule. Non-functional sequences were filtered out, along with any lower-count sequence sitting one edit away from another sequence. Based on a fit of two negative binomial distributions, barcode sub-clusters having less than 20% of the maximum read count were discarded. The raw public data were reprocessed by TCRdb itself: fastp quality trimming at Q25, MiXCR clonotype calling, in-frame beta chains only. Each entry merges the rows of one CDR3 protein and shows their most common DNA and genes. These V and J calls derive from TCRdb rather than the authors' analysis. The sample records hundreds of thousands of distinct CDR3 sequences, 20% to 25% of which are singletons. The ten largest clones take up approximately 0.84% of the sample.

The germline V gene (reference sequence) gives CDR1 as LGHDT and CDR2 as YNNKEL. The CDR3 runs 19 residues from the cysteine to the phenylalanine. The read is trimmed to its CDR3 DNA, 57 bases read in frame from base 1. V and J are trimmed by 2 bases and 0 bases, and the gene matches miss 13 bases of the junction. Libraries of naive CD8 T cells were built from around 20,000 to 990,000 sorted cells, with 10%, 30% or 50% of the purified RNA used. On a BD FACSAria II, naive CD8 T cells were FACS-sorted as CD8+CD4-CCR7+CD45RA+ and collected into RLT Plus buffer. Ten to eleven TCR copies' worth of Jurkat RNA were spiked into about 20,000-1,100,000 naive CD8 T cell samples to test detection sensitivity. Enrichment of CD8 T cells was performed with RosetteSep CD8+ T Cell Enrichment Cocktail and Ficoll-Paque, after which ACK red cell lysis was carried out.

The sequenced sample consisted of naive CD8+ T cells from blood, with Jurkat cell RNA spiked in. The sample's cell subset or site, from its label and the paper: FACS-sorted CD8+CD4-CCR7+CD45RA+ naive T cells. The chain links TRBV3-1 with TRBJ2-3; 8 bases in the middle match TRBD1. The origin of this receptor is a human donor in good health. Some libraries in this study had Jurkat cell RNA spiked in. For the CDR3, the sequence is CASSQTIIRTGISTDTQYF. At the DNA level, the sequence is TGTGCCAGCAGCCAAACGATCATCCGGACAGGGATTAGCACAGATACGCAGTATTTT.